The 5 T cell receptor beta chains below were found in one sample sequenced in a study of brain T cells in children with intractable seizures. Libraries were prepared by immunoSEQ multiplex PCR; TCRdb keeps only in-frame clonotypes and omits some of them. The table lists about 340,000 clones, roughly 93% of them singletons. Time point denoted: blood from clinic visit 5 months post-surgery; TSC patient then seizure free. The sample in question was peripheral blood, obtained about 5 months after surgery. These receptors all stem from a boy under two years old with tuberous sclerosis and intractable seizures.

A word on this clone: The same CDR3 is also encoded by other DNA sequences in this sample. This chain links TRBV30 with TRBJ1-2; D uncertain. Trimming stripped 0 bases from V and 5 bases from J, with 4 bases between. Germline CDR1 reads GTSNPN; CDR2 reads SVGIG (reference sequence). The CDR3 has 11 amino acids. CDR3 region: CAWSVGYGYTF. CDR3 coding DNA: TGTGCCTGGAGTGTGGGGTATGGCTACACCTTC. The full variable domain, its missing parts supplied by reference TRBV30 and TRBJ1-2, is SQTIHQWPATLVQPVGSPLSLECTVEGTSNPNLYWYRQAAGRGLQLLFYSVGIGQISSEVPQNLSASRPQDRQFILSSKKLLLSDSGFYLCAWSVGYGYTFGSGTRLTVV.

This chain links TRBV5-1 with TRBJ1-2; a weak D match, TRBD1 (6 bases). Germline assignment: CDR1 SGHRS and CDR2 YFSETQ. V lost 1 base to trimming and J lost 4 bases, with 14 bases between them. The CDR3 totals 15 residues. DNA of the CDR3: TGCGCCAGCAGCTTGTCGGCCAGGGGACTCTATGGCTACACCTTC. Its translation: CASSLSARGLYGYTF.

The chain has TRBV30 and TRBJ1-2; D might be TRBD1 (5 bases). The V gene's germline CDR1 is GTSNPN and CDR2 SVGIG (reference sequence). The CDR3 extends over 14 amino acids. Trimming took 3 bases from V and 6 from J, leaving 17 bases between them. The CDR3 DNA is TGTGCCTGGAGACCGGTAGACAGAAAAAATGGCTACACCTTC. Protein sequence: CAWRPVDRKNGYTF.

The rearrangement links TRBV5-7 to TRBJ1-1; D is possibly TRBD1 (6 bases). TRBV5-7 belongs to the ORF category, with a function that is uncertain. Trimming removed 2 bases from V and 1 base from J, with 12 bases in between. CDR3 length: 15 residues. The CDR3 here is CASSLIGRGNTEAFF. The CDR3 DNA reads as TGTGCCAGCAGCTTAATAGGCAGGGGGAACACTGAAGCTTTCTTT.

J is TRBJ2-2 and V is TRBV6-1; a weak D match, TRBD2 (7 bases). This CDR3 has 17 amino acids. The germline V and J ends were trimmed by 4 bases and 6 bases, with 21 bases remaining between them. In germline, CDR1 is MNHNS, CDR2 SASEGT. CDR3 region: CASSGTSGGPLAGELFF. The CDR3 coding sequence is TGTGCCAGCAGTGGCACGTCCGGGGGGCCCTTGGCCGGGGAGCTGTTTTTT.